The 31 T cell receptor beta chains reported below all come from one sample, sequenced in a study of blood T cell repertoires in COVID-19. Sequenced by immunoSEQ multiplex PCR; TCRdb stores in-frame clones only, minus some. The table shows 85,000 to 90,000 clones, with approximately 90% occurring only once. The sample taken for sequencing was peripheral blood. The receptors here all came from a human donor with active COVID-19. The donor label of this sample is uncertain.

CDR3 nucleotide sequence: TGTGCCAGCACCCGCCCCGGACAGGGGGGAGAGCAGTACTTC. Protein sequence: CASTRPGQGGEQYF. The chain recombines TRBV7-9 with TRBJ2-7; 10 bases align to TRBD1. After removal of 7 bases from V and 7 bases from J, the junction contained 10 bases not matched to a gene. This CDR3 has 14 residues. Germline V gene sequence: CDR1 SEHNR, CDR2 FQNEAQ (reference sequence).

V usage is TRBV19 and J usage is TRBJ1-1; D unresolved. Trimming cost V 3 bases and J 7 bases, with 12 bases left between them. The length of the CDR3 is 13 residues. The germline V gene has CDR1 LNHDA and CDR2 SQIVND (reference sequence). The CDR3 sequence: CASSINTVGEAFF. CDR3 in DNA: TGTGCCAGTAGTATCAACACAGTAGGTGAAGCTTTCTTT.

The rearrangement joins TRBV6-4 to TRBJ2-2; tentatively, D is TRBD1 (6 bases). CDR1 and CDR2 (germline): MRHNA, SNTAGT. This CDR3 has 16 amino acids. Trimming took off 4 bases at V and 2 bases at J, with 14 bases between the two ends. CDR3 in DNA: TGTGCCAGCAGTGGCGAACCGGGACAAAACACCGGGGAGCTGTTTTTT. It translates to CASSGEPGQNTGELFF.

V and J are TRBV3-1 (or the pseudogene TRBV3-2) and TRBJ2-5; 7 positions agree with TRBD2. The CDR3 covers 16 residues. CDR1 and CDR2 from the germline V gene are LGHDT and YNNKEL (reference sequence). The junction had 8 bases not matched to a gene; V was cut back by 2 bases and J by 2 bases. CDR3 in amino acids: CASSQPFGGGQETQYF. For the CDR3, the DNA is TGTGCCAGCAGCCAACCCTTTGGGGGGGGACAAGAGACCCAGTACTTC.

This clone was detected once. V gene TRBV12-2 combines with J gene TRBJ1-5. TRBV12-2 is a pseudogene. This CDR3 is built from 13 residues. The CDR3 protein is CASRPPGGQPQHF. CDR3 coding DNA: TGTGCAAGTCGCCCACCCGGGGGTCAGCCCCAGCATTTT.

The chain carries TRBV5-1 and TRBJ2-7, with 10 bases matching TRBD1. The V segment lost 3 bases and the J segment 5 bases; nucleotides outside the gene matches: 5. This CDR3 comprises 14 residues. Germline lookup yields CDR1 SGHRS and CDR2 YFSETQ. The chain's CDR3 is CASSSRDRGDEQYF. CDR3 DNA sequence: TGCGCCAGCAGCTCGAGGGACAGGGGAGACGAGCAGTACTTC.

The chain employs TRBV14 and TRBJ2-7, with 9 nucleotides matching TRBD1. The trim removed 1 base at V and 2 bases at J, leaving 9 bases unmatched. This CDR3 has 17 amino acids. Per germline, CDR1 SGHDN and CDR2 FVKESK. CDR3 sequence (DNA): TGTGCCAGCAGCCAAGTTTGGGAGACAGGGGGTCCCTACGAGCAGTACTTC. This gives the protein CASSQVWETGGPYEQYF.

Only a few counts were recorded for this clone. This chain links TRBV4-2 with TRBJ2-2; D not resolved. Trimming cost V 2 bases and J 7 bases, with 11 bases left between them. The CDR3 has 14 amino acids. Per germline, CDR1 LGHNA and CDR2 YNFKEQ. The CDR3 bases are TGTGCCAGCAGCCAACTAGGAAGAGGCGGGGAGCTGTTTTTT. Encoded protein: CASSQLGRGGELFF.

The chain couples TRBV18 to TRBJ1-4, with D possibly TRBD1 on 6 matching bases. Germline values: CDR1 KGHSH, CDR2 LQKENI. The V gene lost 3 bases and the J gene lost 7 bases, with 18 bases spanning the gap. CDR3 size: 16 residues. The CDR3 is CASSPQSPVRGEKLFF. In nucleotides, the CDR3 is TGTGCCAGCTCACCCCAATCCCCAGTCAGGGGTGAAAAACTGTTTTTT.

This sequence joins TRBV10-3 and TRBJ1-2; the D gene is possibly TRBD1 (5 bases). Trimming pared 2 bases from V and 0 bases from J, leaving 10 bases between. CDR3 length: 15 amino acids. The germline gives CDR1 ENHRY, CDR2 SYGVKD. This CDR3 reads CAISEGAGTNYGYTF. In DNA form, the CDR3 reads TGTGCCATCAGTGAGGGGGCAGGGACTAACTATGGCTACACCTTC.

The CDR3 loop is CASSLSLLVGTDTQYF. DNA for the CDR3: TGCGCCAGCAGCCTCTCCCTCTTAGTGGGCACAGATACGCAGTATTTT. The chain links TRBV5-1 to TRBJ2-3; D call uncertain. The CDR3 extends over 16 amino acids. In germline, CDR1 is SGHRS, CDR2 YFSETQ. Deletions cut 4 bases from V and 1 base from J, with 16 bases between.

This rearrangement joins TRBV5-4 to TRBJ1-6; no reliable D call. V was trimmed by 2 bases and J by 2 bases, leaving 8 bases between them. Looked up from germline, CDR1 is SGHNT and CDR2 is YYREEE (reference sequence). CDR3 length: 15 amino acids. The CDR3 region is CASSLQVPYNSPLHF. In DNA, the CDR3 is TGTGCCAGCAGCTTACAAGTCCCCTATAATTCACCCCTCCACTTT.

This rearrangement joins TRBV5-1 to TRBJ2-3; weak D call: TRBD2 (5 bases). The V end was cut by 0 bases, the J end by 6 bases, with 14 bases between. Germline V gene lookup returns CDR1 SGHRS and CDR2 YFSETQ. This CDR3 is built from 15 residues. The CDR3 DNA reads as TGCGCCAGCAGCTTGGCCGCGACTACGAGGGATACGCAGTATTTT. It is translated as CASSLAATTRDTQYF. Variable domain in full (rest from reference TRBV5-1 and TRBJ2-3): KAGVTQTPRYLIKTRGQQVTLSCSPISGHRSVSWYQQTPGQGLQFLFEYFSETQRNKGNFPGRFSGRQFSNSRSEMNVSTLELGDSALYLCASSLAATTRDTQYFGPGTRLTVL.

The gene calls are TRBV3-1 (or the pseudogene TRBV3-2) and TRBJ2-3, with 11 nucleotides matching TRBD2. This CDR3 is 21 amino acids long. The trim removed 6 bases at V and 4 bases at J, leaving 24 bases unmatched. Germline-derived CDR1 and CDR2 are LGHDT and YNNKEL (reference sequence). DNA for the CDR3: TGTGCCAGCAGTCGCCCCACAACGGTGCTAGCGGGGGGCCGAGGGCCAGATACGCAGTATTTT. This encodes CASSRPTTVLAGGRGPDTQYF.

This chain uses TRBV9 with TRBJ1-2; tentatively, D is TRBD1 (5 bases). V lost 3 bases, J lost 7 bases, and 19 bases lay in between. This CDR3 comprises 15 residues. Germline lookup yields CDR1 SGDLS and CDR2 YYNGEE. CDR3 in amino acids: CASSAGLPLDPGYTF. Here the CDR3 DNA reads TGTGCCAGCAGCGCGGGACTCCCCTTAGACCCTGGCTACACCTTC.

The genes are TRBV6-4 and TRBJ2-7, with 14 positions matching TRBD2. CDR1 MRHNA and CDR2 SNTAGT come from the germline V gene. This CDR3 region has 15 residues. Unmatched junction bases numbered 7, after V lost 5 bases and J lost 7 bases. The CDR3 loop is CASSPTSGGAGEQYF. The CDR3 DNA reads TGTGCCAGCAGTCCGACTAGCGGGGGGGCAGGAGAGCAGTACTTC.

The rearrangement links TRBV6-5 to TRBJ1-2; 8 bases map to TRBD1. The germline V gene encodes CDR1 MNHEY and CDR2 SVGAGI. CDR3 size: 14 residues. V was pared by 5 bases and J by 7 bases, with 9 bases of the junction left unmatched. In DNA, the CDR3 is TGTGCCAGCAGTCCACTACAGGGGGTGGGTGGCTACACCTTC. Encoded protein: CASSPLQGVGGYTF.

The CDR3 here is CASSPRLAGGFHDTQYF. The CDR3 nucleotides are TGTGCCAGCAGCCCTAGACTAGCGGGGGGCTTCCACGATACGCAGTATTTT. The gene calls are TRBV7-8 and TRBJ2-3, with 13 bases lining up with TRBD2. This CDR3 is built from 17 residues. The V segment lost 5 bases and the J segment 6 bases; nucleotides outside the gene matches: 11. The germline V gene has CDR1 SGHVS and CDR2 FQNEAQ.

This clone was seen a single time. The chain recombines TRBV19 with TRBJ2-1, with 7 nucleotides matching TRBD2. J lost 5 bases, V lost 5 bases, and 6 bases had no gene match. Per the germline V gene, CDR1 is LNHDA and CDR2 is SQIVND (reference sequence). The CDR3 consists of 14 residues. The CDR3: CASSVGTNDNEQFF. As DNA, the CDR3 is TGTGCCAGTAGTGTCGGGACTAATGACAATGAGCAGTTCTTC.

V usage is TRBV5-6 and J usage is TRBJ2-2; D ambiguous. This CDR3 has 18 amino acids. Between the trimmed V and J ends, which lost 4 bases and 4 bases, there was a span of 23 bases. Germline CDR1 and CDR2: SGHDT and YYEEEE. CDR3 coding DNA: TGTGCCAGCAGCCGAAATTGGATTCAAGACATTACCACCGGGGAGCTGTTTTTT. Its protein is CASSRNWIQDITTGELFF.

The chain uses TRBV18 and TRBJ2-7, with D perhaps matching TRBD2 (5 bases). The germline gives CDR1 KGHSH, CDR2 LQKENI. The length of the CDR3 is 14 residues. V lost 8 bases and J 5 bases, leaving 19 bases between the germline ends. Here the CDR3 reads CASQATTGNHEQYF. The CDR3, as DNA: TGTGCCAGCCAGGCCACGACGGGGAATCACGAGCAGTACTTC.

The rearrangement links TRBV5-1 to TRBJ2-3; D is ambiguous. The CDR3 loop spans 12 amino acids. The germline gives CDR1 SGHRS, CDR2 YFSETQ. Trimming removed 1 base at V and 4 bases at J, with 4 bases between. CDR3 nucleotides: TGCGCCAGCAGCTTGCATTCAGATACGCAGTATTTT. Its protein product is CASSLHSDTQYF.

CDR3 DNA: TGTGCCAGCAGGGACTACCTAGGGAATGAGCAGTTCTTC. Translating gives CASRDYLGNEQFF. This chain connects TRBV27 to TRBJ2-1, with D possibly being TRBD2 (6 bases). From germline, CDR1 is MNHEY and CDR2 SMNVEV (reference sequence). V dropped 6 bases and J dropped 7 bases, with 13 bases sitting between them. This CDR3 is built from 13 residues.

The chain links TRBV4-2 to TRBJ2-1; D is perhaps TRBD2 (5 bases). Germline V gene data show CDR1 as LGHNA and CDR2 as YNFKEQ. This CDR3 contains 13 residues. Deletions cut 5 bases from V and 7 bases from J, with 12 bases between. The CDR3 DNA reads as TGTGCCAGCAGCTTTAGCGCCGAAAATGAGCAGTTCTTC. This translates into CASSFSAENEQFF.

This clone came up once. The V call is TRBV19, the J call TRBJ1-2; 8 bases match TRBD1. The trim removed 0 bases at V and 8 bases at J, leaving 11 bases unmatched. The CDR3 has 16 amino acids. The germline V gene has CDR1 LNHDA and CDR2 SQIVND (reference sequence). The CDR3 DNA follows: TGTGCCAGTAGTATAGATCTTTTGGGACAGGTCGACGGCTACACCTTC. Encoded protein: CASSIDLLGQVDGYTF. Filled out from reference TRBV19 and TRBJ1-2, the complete variable domain reads DGGITQSPKYLFRKEGQNVTLSCEQNLNHDAMYWYRQDPGQGLRLIYYSQIVNDFQKGDIAEGYSVSREKKESFPLTVTSAQKNPTAFYLCASSIDLLGQVDGYTFGSGTRLTVV.

The chain uses TRBV29-1 and TRBJ2-3; tentative D call: TRBD1 (6 bases). The CDR3 spans 15 residues. In germline, CDR1 is SQVTM, CDR2 ANQGSEA. V lost 2 bases and J lost 0, with 12 bases in between. The CDR3 DNA is TGCAGCGTTGAAAGGACAGTCGTGAGCACAGATACGCAGTATTTT. Protein sequence: CSVERTVVSTDTQYF.

This chain connects TRBV11-3 to TRBJ2-7; 10 positions match TRBD1. The CDR3 extends over 13 amino acids. CDR1 and CDR2 (germline): SGHNT, YENEEA. J gave up 4 bases and V 5 bases, and 2 bases lay outside the gene matches. The CDR3 loop reads CASSPGQGYEQYF. The DNA of the CDR3 is TGTGCCAGCAGCCCGGGACAGGGGTACGAGCAGTACTTC.

The chain carries TRBV6-1 and TRBJ2-5, with TRBD2 identical over 9 bases. Trimming cost V 4 bases and J 4 bases; bases outside gene matches: 10. The CDR3 sequence is 16 residues long. Germline CDR1 MNHNS, CDR2 SASEGT. CDR3 protein: CASSVLAGAGGETQYF. As DNA, the CDR3 is TGTGCCAGCAGTGTTTTAGCGGGGGCCGGTGGAGAGACCCAGTACTTC.

The chain uses TRBV3-1 (or the pseudogene TRBV3-2) and TRBJ1-6, with D possibly matching TRBD1 (6 bases). The CDR3 has 19 amino acids. Trimming cost V 1 base and J 6 bases, with 22 bases left between them. Germline V CDR1 and CDR2: LGHDT, YNNKEL (reference sequence). The CDR3 reads CASSQAMGGGLHVNSPLHF. CDR3 nucleotides: TGTGCCAGCAGCCAAGCAATGGGCGGGGGGCTTCACGTTAATTCACCCCTCCACTTT.

The rearrangement joins TRBV5-4 to TRBJ2-1, with no clear D. This CDR3 is 12 amino acids long. Trimming stripped 0 bases from V and 8 bases from J, with 6 bases between. The germline gives CDR1 SGHNT, CDR2 YYREEE (reference sequence). CDR3 sequence: CASSLDGDEQFF. CDR3 nucleotide sequence: TGTGCCAGCAGCTTGGACGGAGATGAGCAGTTCTTC.

This chain connects TRBV7-9 to TRBJ1-4; TRBD1 matches at 9 bases. Germline V gene lookup returns CDR1 SEHNR and CDR2 FQNEAQ (reference sequence). This CDR3 has 17 residues. The V and J ends lost 1 base and 6 bases, in that order; junction bases with no gene match: 9. This CDR3 reads CASSLEVMGQGDEKLFF. CDR3 bases: TGTGCCAGCAGCTTAGAGGTGATGGGACAGGGTGATGAAAAACTGTTTTTT.